The clone carrying this TCR beta chain was counted at least ten times. These data belong to a study of neurological immune-mediated disorders. Trimming cost V 1 base and J 3 bases, with 16 bases left between them. The CDR3 is 16 amino acids. The germline V gene encodes CDR1 SGHVS and CDR2 FQNEAQ. Via MiXCR, TCRdb re-called the 5' RACE reads, giving one row per CDR3 protein. In the table there are about 82,000 distinct CDR3 sequences, 2% to 3% of which are singletons. Preparation of the unsorted libraries drew on 2 million PBMCs stored at -80 C. This TCR derives from a woman in her twenties or thirties with multiple sclerosis. The chain links TRBV7-8 to TRBJ2-7; D is possibly TRBD1 (6 bases). Sequenced sample: PBMCs. CDR3 residues: CASSLVAGVGNYEQYF. The CDR3 bases are TGTGCCAGCAGCTTAGTGGCAGGGGTTGGGAACTACGAGCAGTACTTC.